The rows below give T cell receptor beta chains drawn from one sample of a study of blood T cell repertoires in COVID-19. Libraries were prepared by immunoSEQ multiplex PCR; TCRdb keeps only in-frame clonotypes and omits some of them. The table lists some 400,000 clones, 75% to 90% of them singletons. Sequenced material: PBMCs or T cells enriched from blood (not recorded which). These receptors were obtained from a man in his thirties or forties who had recovered from COVID-19. Both conserved end residues are part of each CDR3. Fields, in order: J gene, clone size, V gene, D gene, CDR3 DNA, CDR3 protein. A D gene is named only where the DNA matches it firmly. For some rows the clone size is stated as once, few or many, or as a class when expanded; others skip it.

TRBJ2-1,NA,TRBV28,NA,TGTGCCAGCAGTTCCCCCGGGAGCTCCTACAATGAGCAGTTCTTC,CASSSPGSSYNEQFF
TRBJ2-5,NA,TRBV12-5,TRBD1,TGTGCTAGTGGTTTCCGGGACAGGACTCAAGAGACCCAGTACTTC,CASGFRDRTQETQYF
TRBJ2-7,NA,TRBV2,NA,TGTGCCAGCAGTGTAGCTAGCCTTTATGACGAGCAGTACTTC,CASSVASLYDEQYF
TRBJ2-1,NA,TRBV10-3,TRBD2,TGTGCCATCAGTGCCTTTTCGGGACTAGCGGGTGGTAGCAATGAGCAGTTCTTC,CAISAFSGLAGGSNEQFF
TRBJ2-7,NA,TRBV9,TRBD1,TGTGCCAGCAGCGCTCATCCGACAGGGAAGACCTACGAGCAGTACTTC,CASSAHPTGKTYEQYF
TRBJ2-2,NA,TRBV6-5,TRBD2,TGTGCCAGCAGTTACACTAGCGGGAGTTCGGGGGAGCTGTTTTTT,CASSYTSGSSGELFF
TRBJ2-7,NA,TRBV5-8,TRBD1,TGTGCCAGCAGCCGTGACAGGGAATACGAGCAGTACTTC,CASSRDREYEQYF
TRBJ2-1,NA,TRBV7-8,TRBD2,TGTGCCAGCAGCCCCCAACCGGGACTAGGTCCCCATGAGCAGTTCTTC,CASSPQPGLGPHEQFF
TRBJ2-7,NA,TRBV28,NA,TGTGCCAGCAATATAATCCCCTACGAGCAGTACTTC,CASNIIPYEQYF
TRBJ1-5,NA,TRBV5-1,TRBD1,TGCGCCAGCAGCGACGGGGGACAGAGCAATCAGCCCCAGCATTTT,CASSDGGQSNQPQHF
TRBJ1-5,once,TRBV24-1,NA,TGTGCCACCAGTGATTTGAGGACATCGAGCAATCAGCCCCAGCATTTT,CATSDLRTSSNQPQHF
TRBJ2-7,few,TRBV5-1,NA,TGCGCCAGCAGCATCGGACAGATCGGGCGCGCCTACGAGCAGTACTTC,CASSIGQIGRAYEQYF
TRBJ1-1,NA,TRBV30,TRBD1,TGTGCCTGGACTGGGACAGGGGGCACTGAAGCTTTCTTT,CAWTGTGGTEAFF
TRBJ2-1,NA,TRBV4-1,TRBD2,TGCGCCAGCAGCACCGGGACTAGCTACGATGAGCAGTTCTTC,CASSTGTSYDEQFF
TRBJ2-1,NA,TRBV6-5,NA,TGTGCCAGCAGTTACACCCCGGACAGTGAGCAGTTCTTC,CASSYTPDSEQFF
TRBJ2-1,once,TRBV15,NA,TGTGCCACCAGCAGGATATCAGGGGGTTTAGCGGGAATTGGCAATGAGCAGTTCTTC,CATSRISGGLAGIGNEQFF
TRBJ1-5,NA,TRBV21-1,NA,TGTGCCAGCCACCTACAGGGCAATCAGCCCCAGCATTTT,CASHLQGNQPQHF
TRBJ2-1,NA,TRBV27,NA,TGTGCCAGCAGTTTCCAAGCGGGTGCCCCCTACAATGAGCAGTTCTTC,CASSFQAGAPYNEQFF
TRBJ2-1,NA,TRBV30,TRBD1,TGTGCCTGGAAGAGCCGACAGGGGAACTACTACAATGAGCAGTTCTTC,CAWKSRQGNYYNEQFF
TRBJ1-4,NA,TRBV5-5,NA,TGTGCCAGCAGCGCCGGAGCAACTAATGAAAAACTGTTTTTT,CASSAGATNEKLFF
TRBJ2-3,NA,TRBV3-1/TRBV3-2,NA,TGTGCCAGCACCCACCCCGGAGATACGCAGTATTTT,CASTHPGDTQYF
TRBJ2-3,once,TRBV29-1,NA,TGCAGCGTTAGTCAGGTGGGAGGGGGGATAGATACGCAGTATTTT,CSVSQVGGGIDTQYF
TRBJ1-2,NA,TRBV7-9,TRBD1,TGTGCCAGCAGCCATAGACCCGGGACAGGCCCCGAGGGCTACACCTTC,CASSHRPGTGPEGYTF
TRBJ2-7,NA,TRBV7-9,TRBD1,TGTGCCAGCAGCTCCTCCGGGACAGATAACGAGCAGTACTTC,CASSSSGTDNEQYF
TRBJ1-4,NA,TRBV10-3,NA,TGTGCCTCGAGTGAAAGTAATGAAAAACTGTTTTTT,CASSESNEKLFF
TRBJ1-5,NA,TRBV6-2/TRBV6-3,NA,TGTGCCAGCAGTTACCCGACAGGCCCCGGGAAAAGTCAGCCCCAGCATTTT,CASSYPTGPGKSQPQHF
TRBJ2-7,few,TRBV5-1,TRBD2,TGCGCCAGCAGCTTGGTTCCCGGGGGGAGCTCCTACGAGCAGTACTTC,CASSLVPGGSSYEQYF
TRBJ1-2,once,TRBV13,TRBD1,TGTGCCAGCAGCACCGGACAGGGGGGGTCGGCCTATGGCTACACCTTC,CASSTGQGGSAYGYTF
TRBJ2-1,NA,TRBV10-3,TRBD2,TGTGCCATCAGCCTAGCGGGAAGGGATGAGCAGTTCTTC,CAISLAGRDEQFF
TRBJ1-2,once,TRBV2,TRBD1,TGTGCCAGCAGAGACTGGTCAGGGGGGCCGAGTGGCTACACCTTC,CASRDWSGGPSGYTF
TRBJ1-1,NA,TRBV5-1,TRBD1,TGCGCCAGCAGCTCGGGACAGGGTGCTGCGAACGCTGAAGCTTTCTTT,CASSSGQGAANAEAFF
TRBJ1-5,NA,TRBV18,NA,TGTGCCAGCTCACCGTTTGGGGGAGGCGGCAATCAGCCCCAGCATTTT,CASSPFGGGGNQPQHF
TRBJ1-1,NA,TRBV7-7,NA,TGTGCTAGCAGCTCCGATCGGGGGGCTGAAGCTTTCTTT,CASSSDRGAEAFF
TRBJ2-2,NA,TRBV7-9,NA,TGTGCCAGCAGCTTAGGCAGGGAAGAAGGGACCGGGGAGCTGTTTTTT,CASSLGREEGTGELFF
TRBJ1-2,NA,TRBV5-5,NA,TGTGCCAGCAGCTTCGAAGCCAGGGTGTTCGGCTACACCTTC,CASSFEARVFGYTF
TRBJ1-3,NA,TRBV29-1,TRBD1,TGCAGCGTTGTTGGGACAGTTAACTCTGGAAACACCATATATTTT,CSVVGTVNSGNTIYF
TRBJ1-6,once,TRBV2,TRBD1,TGTGCCAGCGGACAGGGTAATTCACCCCTCCACTTT,CASGQGNSPLHF
TRBJ2-1,NA,TRBV3-1/TRBV3-2,NA,TGTGCCAGCAGCCAAAAGGGACTTCTCGATGAGCAGTTCTTC,CASSQKGLLDEQFF
TRBJ2-5,NA,TRBV19,TRBD2,TGTGCCAGTAGTCCCCAGGTAGCGGGGGAAGAGACCCAGTACTTC,CASSPQVAGEETQYF
TRBJ2-7,NA,TRBV27,TRBD1,TGTGCCAGCAGTAGGGACAGTCTAGCCGACGAGCAGTACTTC,CASSRDSLADEQYF
TRBJ2-1,NA,TRBV5-3,NA,TGTGCCAGAAGCTTCCGGGGGGCAATGAAAAATGAGCAGTTCTTC,CARSFRGAMKNEQFF
TRBJ2-7,NA,TRBV5-1,NA,TGCGCCAGCAGCTCACGGTTGCAGGGCGCGATGTACGAGCAGTACTTC,CASSSRLQGAMYEQYF
TRBJ2-1,NA,TRBV11-2,NA,TGTGCCAGCCGGGCCTACAATGAGCAGTTCTTC,CASRAYNEQFF
TRBJ2-3,NA,TRBV28,TRBD2,TGTGCCAGCAGTTTAGAGGGTGTTGGCCTAGCGGGAGGCGATACGCAGTATTTT,CASSLEGVGLAGGDTQYF